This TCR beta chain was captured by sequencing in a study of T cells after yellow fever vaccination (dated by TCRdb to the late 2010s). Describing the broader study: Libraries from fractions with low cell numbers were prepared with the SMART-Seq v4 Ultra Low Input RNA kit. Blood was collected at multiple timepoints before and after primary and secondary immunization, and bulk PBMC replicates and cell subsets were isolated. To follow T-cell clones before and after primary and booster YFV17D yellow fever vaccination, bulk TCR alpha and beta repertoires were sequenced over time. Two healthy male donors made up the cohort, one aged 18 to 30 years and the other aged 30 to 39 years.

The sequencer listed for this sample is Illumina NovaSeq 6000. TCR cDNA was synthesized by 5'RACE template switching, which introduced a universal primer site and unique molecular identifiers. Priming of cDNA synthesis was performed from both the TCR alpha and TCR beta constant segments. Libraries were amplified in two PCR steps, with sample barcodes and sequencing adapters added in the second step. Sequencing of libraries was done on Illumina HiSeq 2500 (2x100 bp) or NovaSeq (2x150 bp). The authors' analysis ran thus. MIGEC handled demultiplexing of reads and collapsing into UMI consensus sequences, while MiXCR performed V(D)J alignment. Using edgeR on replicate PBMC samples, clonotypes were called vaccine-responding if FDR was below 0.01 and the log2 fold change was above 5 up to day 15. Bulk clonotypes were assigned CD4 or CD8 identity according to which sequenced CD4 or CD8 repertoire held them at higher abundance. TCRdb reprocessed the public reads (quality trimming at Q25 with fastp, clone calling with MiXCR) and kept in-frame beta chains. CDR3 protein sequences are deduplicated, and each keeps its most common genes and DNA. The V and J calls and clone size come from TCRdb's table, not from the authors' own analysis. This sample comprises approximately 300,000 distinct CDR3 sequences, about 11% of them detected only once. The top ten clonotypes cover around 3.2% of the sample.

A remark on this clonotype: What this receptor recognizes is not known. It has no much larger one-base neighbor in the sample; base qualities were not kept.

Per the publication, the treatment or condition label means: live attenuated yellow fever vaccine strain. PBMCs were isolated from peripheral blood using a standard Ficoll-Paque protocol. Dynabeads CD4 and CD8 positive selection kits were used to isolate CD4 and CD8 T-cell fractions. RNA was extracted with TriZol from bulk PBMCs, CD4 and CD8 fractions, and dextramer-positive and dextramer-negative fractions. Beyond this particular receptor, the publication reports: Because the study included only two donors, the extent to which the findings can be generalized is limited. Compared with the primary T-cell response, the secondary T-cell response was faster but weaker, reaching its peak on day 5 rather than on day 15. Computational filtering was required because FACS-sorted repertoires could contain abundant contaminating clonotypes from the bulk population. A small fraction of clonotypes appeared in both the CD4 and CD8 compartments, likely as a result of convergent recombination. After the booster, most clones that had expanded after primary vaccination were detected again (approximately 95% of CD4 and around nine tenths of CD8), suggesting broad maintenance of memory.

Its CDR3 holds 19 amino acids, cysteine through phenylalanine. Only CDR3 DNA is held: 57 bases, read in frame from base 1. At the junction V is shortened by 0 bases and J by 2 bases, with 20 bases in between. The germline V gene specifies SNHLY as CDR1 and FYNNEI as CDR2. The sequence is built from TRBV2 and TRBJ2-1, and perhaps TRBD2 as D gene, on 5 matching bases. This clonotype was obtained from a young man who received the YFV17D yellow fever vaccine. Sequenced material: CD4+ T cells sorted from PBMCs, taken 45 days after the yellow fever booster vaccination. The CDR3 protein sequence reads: CASSEALRGSTSPYNEQFF. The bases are TGTGCCAGCAGTGAAGCGCTTCGAGGGAGTACCAGTCCCTACAATGAGCAGTTCTTC.